A single sample is the source of the 6 T cell receptor beta chains below, sequenced in a study of Ad26.COV2.S vaccination and SARS-CoV-2 variants. The treatment is: roughly 20 received Ad26.COV2.S at low or high dose, single or two shots; five or six received placebo; per-sample allocation not given. Samples came from day 63 after the first vaccine or placebo injection. TCRdb keeps only in-frame clones here, not all; method: immunoSEQ multiplex PCR. The repertoire holds about 480,000 clones, with roughly 89% as singletons. The sequences come from peripheral blood, collected in a trial of Ad26.COV2.S vaccine versus placebo. The source of these receptors is a person aged 18-60 years who received the Ad26.COV2.S COVID-19 vaccine or a placebo.

The V call is TRBV29-1, the J call TRBJ2-3; TRBD1 matches at 8 bases. The length of the CDR3 is 19 residues. J was trimmed by 5 bases and V by 0 bases; bases with no gene match: 19. Germline values: CDR1 SQVTM, CDR2 ANQGSEA. The chain's CDR3 is CSVEDPQAPGQGRGDTQYF. CDR3 coding DNA: TGCAGCGTTGAAGATCCCCAAGCCCCCGGACAGGGTAGGGGAGATACGCAGTATTTT.

The V gene is TRBV2, the J gene TRBJ2-5; no definite D call. The germline CDR1 and CDR2 sequences are SNHLY and FYNNEI. V was shortened by 5 bases and J by 4 bases, with 11 bases between the two germline ends. The CDR3 length is 13 residues. The CDR3 here is CASSNHGLETQYF. DNA for the CDR3: TGTGCCAGCAGTAACCATGGGCTAGAGACCCAGTACTTC.

The V call is TRBV27, the J call TRBJ1-5; weak D call: TRBD1 (5 bases). The germline V and J ends were trimmed by 4 bases and 7 bases, with 11 bases remaining between them. Germline values: CDR1 MNHEY, CDR2 SMNVEV (reference sequence). The CDR3 has 13 residues. The CDR3, as DNA: TGTGCCAGCAGTTGGGGGTACTCACAGCCCCAGCATTTT. Its translation: CASSWGYSQPQHF.

The chain employs TRBV20-1 and TRBJ2-7, with no clear D. CDR1 is DFQATT and CDR2 is SNEGSKA in the germline V gene (reference sequence). Between the trimmed V and J ends, which lost 3 bases and 1 base, there was a span of 13 bases. The CDR3 length is 14 residues. In nucleotides, the CDR3 is TGCAGTGCTAGTTTTTTCTGGCCGTCCTACGAGCAGTACTTC. As protein: CSASFFWPSYEQYF.

V gene TRBV10-2 combines with J gene TRBJ2-5; D possibly corresponds to TRBD1 (5 bases). Trimming removed 6 bases at V and 0 bases at J, with 11 bases between. CDR1 and CDR2 from the germline V gene are WSHSY and SAAADI. The CDR3 covers 14 residues. As DNA, the CDR3 is TGCGCCAGCAGGGACAAACCGTACCAAGAGACCCAGTACTTC. Its translation: CASRDKPYQETQYF.

This clone was seen once. The chain carries TRBV27 and TRBJ1-5; D is ambiguous. V was pared by 1 base and J by 0 bases, with 10 bases between. Germline CDR1 MNHEY, CDR2 SMNVEV (reference sequence). The CDR3 runs 16 residues. CDR3 sequence (DNA): TGTGCCAGCAGTTTATTCCCCCCTACTAGCAATCAGCCCCAGCATTTT. Translated: CASSLFPPTSNQPQHF.